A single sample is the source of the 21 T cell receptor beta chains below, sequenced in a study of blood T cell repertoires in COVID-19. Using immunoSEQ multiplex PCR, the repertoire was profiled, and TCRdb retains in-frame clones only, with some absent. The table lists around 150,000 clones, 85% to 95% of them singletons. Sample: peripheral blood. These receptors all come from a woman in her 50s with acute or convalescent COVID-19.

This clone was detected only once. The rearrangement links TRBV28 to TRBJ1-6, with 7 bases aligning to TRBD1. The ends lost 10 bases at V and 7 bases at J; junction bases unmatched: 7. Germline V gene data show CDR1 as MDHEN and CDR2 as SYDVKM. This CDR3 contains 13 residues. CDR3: CATTGHENSPLHF. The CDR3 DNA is TGTGCCACGACAGGGCACGAGAATTCACCCCTCCACTTT.

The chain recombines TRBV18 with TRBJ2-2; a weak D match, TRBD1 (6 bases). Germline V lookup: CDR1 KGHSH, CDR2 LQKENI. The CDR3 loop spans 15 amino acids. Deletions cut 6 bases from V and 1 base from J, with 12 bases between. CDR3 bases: TGTGCCAGCTCGCCGAGGACAGAGAACACCGGGGAGCTGTTTTTT. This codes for CASSPRTENTGELFF.

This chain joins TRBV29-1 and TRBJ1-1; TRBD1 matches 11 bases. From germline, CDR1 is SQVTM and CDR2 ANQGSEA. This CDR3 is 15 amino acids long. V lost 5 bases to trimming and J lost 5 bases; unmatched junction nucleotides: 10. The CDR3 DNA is TGCAGCGTTACCGGGACAGGGGGTCGGTGGACTGAAGCTTTCTTT. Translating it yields CSVTGTGGRWTEAFF. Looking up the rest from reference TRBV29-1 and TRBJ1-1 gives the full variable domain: SAVISQKPSRDICQRGTSLTIQCQVDSQVTMMFWYRQQPGQSLTLIATANQGSEATYESGFVIDKFPISRPNLTFSTLTVSNMSPEDSSIYLCSVTGTGGRWTEAFFGQGTRLTVV.

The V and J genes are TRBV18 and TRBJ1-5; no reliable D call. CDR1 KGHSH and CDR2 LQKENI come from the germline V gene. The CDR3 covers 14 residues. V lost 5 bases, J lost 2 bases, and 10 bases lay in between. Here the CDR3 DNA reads TGTGCCAGCTCAGGAGAGTTCGGCAATCAGCCCCAGCATTTT. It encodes CASSGEFGNQPQHF.

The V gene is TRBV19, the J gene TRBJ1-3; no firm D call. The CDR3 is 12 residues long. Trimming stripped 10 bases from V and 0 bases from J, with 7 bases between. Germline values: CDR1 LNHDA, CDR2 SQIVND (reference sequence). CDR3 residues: CATGISGNTIYF. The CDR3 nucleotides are TGTGCCACCGGTATCTCTGGAAACACCATATATTTT.

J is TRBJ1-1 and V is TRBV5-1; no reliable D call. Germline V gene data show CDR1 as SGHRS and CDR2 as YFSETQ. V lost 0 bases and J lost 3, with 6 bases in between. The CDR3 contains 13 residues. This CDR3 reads CASSLVVDTEAFF. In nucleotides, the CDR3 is TGCGCCAGCAGCTTGGTAGTAGACACTGAAGCTTTCTTT.

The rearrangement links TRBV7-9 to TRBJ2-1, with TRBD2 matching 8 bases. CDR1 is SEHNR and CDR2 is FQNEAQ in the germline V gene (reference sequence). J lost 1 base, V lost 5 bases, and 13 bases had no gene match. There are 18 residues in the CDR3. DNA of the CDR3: TGTGCCAGCAGCCCCCCAATGGGAGCGGGAGTGTCCTACAATGAGCAGTTCTTC. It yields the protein CASSPPMGAGVSYNEQFF. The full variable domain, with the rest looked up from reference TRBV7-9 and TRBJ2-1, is DTGVSQNPRHKITKRGQNVTFRCDPISEHNRLYWYRQTLGQGPEFLTYFQNEAQLEKSRLLSDRFSAERPKGSFSTLEIQRTEQGDSAMYLCASSPPMGAGVSYNEQFFGPGTRLTVL.

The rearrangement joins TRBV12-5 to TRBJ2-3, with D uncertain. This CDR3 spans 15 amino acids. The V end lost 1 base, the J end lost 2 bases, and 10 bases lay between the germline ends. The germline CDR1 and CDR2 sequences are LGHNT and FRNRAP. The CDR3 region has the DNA TGTGCTAGTGGTTTGGGGAGACTTGACACAGATACGCAGTATTTT. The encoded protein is CASGLGRLDTDTQYF.

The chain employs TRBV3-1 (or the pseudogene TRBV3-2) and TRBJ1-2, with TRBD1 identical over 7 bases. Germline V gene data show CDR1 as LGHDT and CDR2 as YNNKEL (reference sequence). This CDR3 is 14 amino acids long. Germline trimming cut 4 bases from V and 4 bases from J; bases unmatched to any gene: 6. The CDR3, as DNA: TGTGCCAGCAGCCGAGAATCAGGGGGCTATGGCTACACCTTC. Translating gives CASSRESGGYGYTF.

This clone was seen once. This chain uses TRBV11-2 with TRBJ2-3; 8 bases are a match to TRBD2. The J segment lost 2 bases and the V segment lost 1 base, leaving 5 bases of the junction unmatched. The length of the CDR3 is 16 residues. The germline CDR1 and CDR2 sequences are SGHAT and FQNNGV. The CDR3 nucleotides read TGTGCCAGCAGCTTAGCCCAGCGGGGGATCACAGATACGCAGTATTTT. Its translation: CASSLAQRGITDTQYF.

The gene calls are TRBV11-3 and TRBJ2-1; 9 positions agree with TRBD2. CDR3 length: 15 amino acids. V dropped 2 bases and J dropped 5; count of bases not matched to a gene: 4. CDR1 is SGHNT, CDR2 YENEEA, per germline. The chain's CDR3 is CASSLRAGGNNEQFF. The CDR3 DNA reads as TGTGCCAGCAGCTTACGGGCGGGGGGGAACAATGAGCAGTTCTTC.

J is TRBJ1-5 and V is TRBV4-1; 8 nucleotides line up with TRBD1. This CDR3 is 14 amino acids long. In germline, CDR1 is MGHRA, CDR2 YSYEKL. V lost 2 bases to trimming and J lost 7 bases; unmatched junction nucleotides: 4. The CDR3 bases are TGCGCCAGCAGCCAATTCGCAGGGGGCCAGCCCCAGCATTTT. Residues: CASSQFAGGQPQHF.

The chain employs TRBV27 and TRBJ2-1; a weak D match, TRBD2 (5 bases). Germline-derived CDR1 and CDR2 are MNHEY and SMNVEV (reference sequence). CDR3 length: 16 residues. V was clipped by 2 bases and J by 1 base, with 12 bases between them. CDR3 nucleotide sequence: TGTGCCAGCAGTTTACGGCGGGCCGGGTCCTACAATGAGCAGTTCTTC. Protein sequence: CASSLRRAGSYNEQFF.

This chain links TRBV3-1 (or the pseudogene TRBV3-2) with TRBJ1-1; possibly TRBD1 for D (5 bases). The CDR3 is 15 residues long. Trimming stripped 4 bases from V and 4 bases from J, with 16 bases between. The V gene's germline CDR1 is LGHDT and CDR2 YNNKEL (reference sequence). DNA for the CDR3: TGTGCCAGCAGCCCGGGGGACGGGTGGACCACTGAAGCTTTCTTT. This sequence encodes CASSPGDGWTTEAFF.

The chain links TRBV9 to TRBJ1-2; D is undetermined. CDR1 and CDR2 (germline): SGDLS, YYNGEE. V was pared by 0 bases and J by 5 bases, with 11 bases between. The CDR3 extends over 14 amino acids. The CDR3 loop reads CASSVDSIGYGYTF. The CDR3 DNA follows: TGTGCCAGCAGCGTAGATAGCATCGGGTATGGCTACACCTTC.

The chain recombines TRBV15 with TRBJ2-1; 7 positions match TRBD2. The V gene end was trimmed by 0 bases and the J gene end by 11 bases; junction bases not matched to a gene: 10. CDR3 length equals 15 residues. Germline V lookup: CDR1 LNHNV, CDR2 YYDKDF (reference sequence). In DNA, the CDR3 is TGTGCCACCAGCAGAGATCGGGGGGTTCGGACGCAGCAGTTCTTC. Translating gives CATSRDRGVRTQQFF. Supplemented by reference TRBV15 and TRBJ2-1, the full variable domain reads DAMVIQNPRYQVTQFGKPVTLSCSQTLNHNVMYWYQQKSSQAPKLLFHYYDKDFNNEADTPDNFQSRRPNTSFCFLDIRSPGLGDTAMYLCATSRDRGVRTQQFFGPGTRLTVL.

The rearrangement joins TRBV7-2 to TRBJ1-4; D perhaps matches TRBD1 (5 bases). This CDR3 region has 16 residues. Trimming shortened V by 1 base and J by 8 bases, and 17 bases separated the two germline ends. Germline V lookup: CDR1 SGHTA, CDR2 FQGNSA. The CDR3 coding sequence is TGTGCCAGCAGCTTAGATAGTGGGGAGGGGAAGGAAAAACTGTTTTTT. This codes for CASSLDSGEGKEKLFF.

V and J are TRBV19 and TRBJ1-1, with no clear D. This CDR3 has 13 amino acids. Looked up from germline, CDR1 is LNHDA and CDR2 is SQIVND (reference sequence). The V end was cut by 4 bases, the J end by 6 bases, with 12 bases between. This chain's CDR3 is CASSTITRSEAFF. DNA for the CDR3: TGTGCCAGTAGTACGATCACAAGATCTGAAGCTTTCTTT.

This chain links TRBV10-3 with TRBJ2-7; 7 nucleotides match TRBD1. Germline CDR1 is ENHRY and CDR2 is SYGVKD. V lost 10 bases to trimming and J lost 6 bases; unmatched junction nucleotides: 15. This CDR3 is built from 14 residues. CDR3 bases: TGTGCCACTTCAGGGACCGAACAGGGGTCCGAGCAGTACTTC. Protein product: CATSGTEQGSEQYF.

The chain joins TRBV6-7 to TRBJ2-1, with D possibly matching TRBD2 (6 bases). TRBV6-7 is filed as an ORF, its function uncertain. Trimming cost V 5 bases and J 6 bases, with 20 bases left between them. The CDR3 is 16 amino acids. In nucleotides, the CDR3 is TGTGCCAGCAGTCAGGAAGTGGGAGGCGGCCTCAATGAGCAGTTCTTC. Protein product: CASSQEVGGGLNEQFF.

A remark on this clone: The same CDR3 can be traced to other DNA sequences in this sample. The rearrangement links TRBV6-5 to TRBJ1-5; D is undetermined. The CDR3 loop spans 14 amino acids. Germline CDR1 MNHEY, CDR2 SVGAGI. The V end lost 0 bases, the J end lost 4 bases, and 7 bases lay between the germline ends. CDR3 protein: CASSYSPGNQPQHF. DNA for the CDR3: TGTGCCAGCAGTTACTCCCCGGGGAATCAGCCCCAGCATTTT.